This TCR beta chain was sequenced in a study of T-cell memory formation after mild COVID-19. Findings and limits, study-wide: There were some responding clones in pre-infection memory, which suggested that cross-reactive memory had joined.

5'RACE with constant-segment primers built TCRalpha and TCRbeta cDNA libraries with UMIs. TCRdb re-derived calls from the 5' RACE reads in MiXCR, one entry per CDR3 protein. The repertoire includes hundreds of thousands of distinct CDR3 sequences, approximately 15% of them detected once, and about 22% sits in the top ten. The table lists this clonotype with a few counts. Antigen specificity is unknown. Sample: PBMCs or a T cell subset sorted from them (not recorded which). The source is a man aged 18 to 30 who had mild COVID-19 (a few samples of this study predate the infection). Cell type and time point are not known.

Here the CDR3 reads CATSVGGNQPQHF. The CDR3 nucleotides are TGTGCCACCAGTGTTGGGGGCAATCAGCCCCAGCATTTT. V and J are TRBV24-1 and TRBJ1-5; D gene uncertain. CDR3 size: 13 residues. Germline assignment: CDR1 KGHDR and CDR2 SFDVKD. Deletions cut 5 bases from V and 2 bases from J, with 6 bases between.